Sequencing of this T cell receptor (beta chain) was carried out in a study of cytomegalovirus exposure and HLA in healthy donors. Germline V CDR1 and CDR2: MNHGY, SAAAGT. The ends were cut back, 0 bases at V and 6 bases at J, with 15 bases in the middle. This CDR3 contains 15 residues. This clone turned up a few times. TCRdb's table, derived via immunoSEQ multiplex PCR, lists solely in-frame clones and lacks some. The sample lists 150,000 to 200,000 clones; 85% to 90% were seen once. The sample comprised PBMCs. This TCR was sampled from a man between 18 and 29 years old in good health and CMV-seropositive. The rearrangement joins TRBV6-8 to TRBJ2-7; D is perhaps TRBD2 (6 bases). The CDR3: CASSYSAGSLFEQYF. CDR3 DNA sequence: TGTGCCAGCAGTTACTCGGCGGGGTCCCTGTTCGAGCAGTACTTC.